These 23 T cell receptor beta chains were sequenced from one sample in a study of Ad26.COV2.S vaccination and SARS-CoV-2 variants. The treatment denotes: approximately 18 received Ad26.COV2.S at low or high dose, single or two shots; about 5 received placebo; per-sample allocation not given. The samples were gathered on day 63 after the first injection of vaccine or placebo. Some clones are missing from TCRdb's copy, which holds only in-frame ones; the method was immunoSEQ multiplex PCR. Of about 350,000 clones in the sample, about 88% were seen once. Specimen: peripheral blood, collected in a trial of Ad26.COV2.S vaccine versus placebo. Source of these receptors: a person aged 18-65 years who received the Ad26.COV2.S COVID-19 vaccine or a placebo.

This rearrangement joins TRBV3-1 (or the pseudogene TRBV3-2) to TRBJ1-4, with no clear D. Germline CDR1 reads LGHDT; CDR2 reads YNNKEL (reference sequence). Trimming took 4 bases from V and 2 from J, leaving 17 bases between them. The length of the CDR3 is 17 residues. The CDR3 DNA reads TGTGCCAGCAGCCCGTCCGGGCTGAGAGGGACTAATGAAAAACTGTTTTTT. Amino acid sequence: CASSPSGLRGTNEKLFF.

The chain recombines TRBV6-2 or TRBV6-3 with TRBJ2-1; 8 bases are shared with TRBD2. This CDR3 is built from 17 residues. Germline V gene data show CDR1 as MNHEY and CDR2 as SVGEGT. The junction had 8 bases not matched to a gene; V was cut back by 0 bases and J by 4 bases. The CDR3 bases are TGTGCCAGCAGTTACTCTACGAGCGGGGGCACATACAATGAGCAGTTCTTC. Amino acids: CASSYSTSGGTYNEQFF.

The rearrangement joins TRBV6-1 to TRBJ1-5; TRBD1 might be the D (6 bases). The V end was cut by 2 bases, the J end by 1 base, with 9 bases between. Germline CDR1 and CDR2: MNHNS and SASEGT. The CDR3 consists of 15 residues. The CDR3 bases are TGTGCCAGCAGTGAACAGGGGCGCAGCAATCAGCCCCAGCATTTT. As protein: CASSEQGRSNQPQHF.

In its sample, this clone was seen once. The chain joins TRBV12-5 to TRBJ2-5; tentative D call: TRBD1 (5 bases). The CDR3 loop spans 11 amino acids. Germline CDR1 and CDR2: LGHNT and FRNRAP. Trimming left V 4 bases short and J 5 bases short, with 5 bases between. CDR3 DNA sequence: TGTGCTAGTGGTTCAGGGGAGACCCAGTACTTC. Its protein product is CASGSGETQYF.

In this sample, this clone turned up once. This chain joins TRBV7-9 and TRBJ2-2, with D possibly matching TRBD1 (6 bases). CDR1 is SEHNR, CDR2 FQNEAQ, per germline (reference sequence). The CDR3 length is 15 residues. Trimming pared 5 bases from V and 3 bases from J, leaving 13 bases between. CDR3 in DNA: TGTGCCAGCAGCGCAACAGGGTATGACACCGGGGAGCTGTTTTTT. Encoded protein: CASSATGYDTGELFF.

The chain employs TRBV9 and TRBJ1-1, with D perhaps matching TRBD1 (6 bases). The germline CDR1 and CDR2 sequences are SGDLS and YYNGEE. This CDR3 spans 14 amino acids. V lost 3 bases and J lost 5, with 14 bases in between. CDR3 bases: TGTGCCAGCAGCGCGGACAGTAGAAGTACTGAAGCTTTCTTT. Translating gives CASSADSRSTEAFF. The full variable domain, in which reference TRBV9 and TRBJ1-1 provide the parts outside the CDR3, is DSGVTQTPKHLITATGQRVTLRCSPRSGDLSVYWYQQSLDQGLQFLIQYYNGEERAKGNILERFSAQQFPDLHSELNLSSLELGDSALYFCASSADSRSTEAFFGQGTRLTVV.

V gene TRBV28 combines with J gene TRBJ1-2, with D maybe TRBD1 (6 bases). The CDR3 has 15 residues. Trimming pared 7 bases from V and 4 bases from J, leaving 19 bases between. Germline CDR1 is MDHEN and CDR2 is SYDVKM. The CDR3 DNA is TGTGCCAGCACCCCTGGGGGGCAGGGGATCTATGGCTACACCTTC. Its translation: CASTPGGQGIYGYTF.

This chain uses TRBV30 with TRBJ2-3; D is undetermined. Germline V gene sequence: CDR1 GTSNPN, CDR2 SVGIG (reference sequence). Trimming left V 1 base short and J 3 bases short, with 8 bases between. The CDR3 runs to 13 residues. The CDR3 DNA reads TGTGCCTGGAGTGCCAAAGCAACAGATACGCAGTATTTT. Its translation is CAWSAKATDTQYF. Using reference TRBV30 and TRBJ2-3 for the parts outside the CDR3, the full variable domain is SQTIHQWPATLVQPVGSPLSLECTVEGTSNPNLYWYRQAAGRGLQLLFYSVGIGQISSEVPQNLSASRPQDRQFILSSKKLLLSDSGFYLCAWSAKATDTQYFGPGTRLTVL.

This clone was seen once. One junction end does not reproduce the germline sequence, and a read error may be involved. This sequence joins TRBV6-2 or TRBV6-3 and TRBJ1-1; maybe TRBD1 (6 bases). CDR3 length equals 15 residues. Per the germline V gene, CDR1 is MNHEY and CDR2 is SVGEGT. The CDR3: CASSYVGAGNAEAFF. The DNA for the CDR3 is TGTGCCAGCAGTTACGTGGGGGCAGGGAACGCTGAAGCTTTCTTT.

The chain recombines TRBV5-6 with TRBJ1-6, with 9 bases lining up with TRBD1. Unmatched junction bases numbered 2, after V lost 4 bases and J lost 9 bases. CDR3 size: 13 residues. The V gene's germline CDR1 is SGHDT and CDR2 YYEEEE. This chain's CDR3 is CASSGTGSSPLHF. The DNA for the CDR3 is TGTGCCAGCAGCGGGACAGGGAGTTCACCCCTCCACTTT.

V and J are TRBV23-1 and TRBJ1-5, with D perhaps TRBD1 (6 bases). TRBV23-1 is an ORF for which the function is uncertain. The CDR3 sequence is 16 residues long. The germline V and J ends were trimmed by 1 base and 7 bases, with 17 bases remaining between them. CDR3 sequence (DNA): TGCGCCAGCAGTCAATGTCGAGGGGGGGGCGGCCAGCCCCAGCATTTT. It codes for CASSQCRGGGGQPQHF.

The chain recombines TRBV6-2 or TRBV6-3 with TRBJ2-1, with D perhaps matching TRBD1 (8 bases). Germline V gives CDR1 MNHEY, CDR2 SVGEGT. CDR3 length: 17 amino acids. V was clipped by 2 bases and J by 0 bases, with 14 bases between them. This chain's CDR3 is CASSYDRGGISYNEQFF. The CDR3 DNA reads TGTGCCAGCAGTTACGACAGGGGAGGGATCTCCTACAATGAGCAGTTCTTC.

The chain uses TRBV9 and TRBJ1-1; 8 bases line up with TRBD1. The V segment lost 0 bases and the J segment 1 base; nucleotides outside the gene matches: 2. Germline CDR1 reads SGDLS; CDR2 reads YYNGEE. The CDR3 is 15 residues long. As DNA, the CDR3 is TGTGCCAGCAGCGTAGGGACAGGGACGAACACTGAAGCTTTCTTT. It codes for CASSVGTGTNTEAFF.

The chain recombines TRBV7-9 with TRBJ2-1; D perhaps matches TRBD2 (6 bases). Germline values: CDR1 SEHNR, CDR2 FQNEAQ (reference sequence). This CDR3 region has 17 residues. Trimming removed 5 bases from V and 10 bases from J, with 27 bases in between. Here the CDR3 reads CASSGGGRGSDFVEQFF. In DNA form, the CDR3 reads TGTGCCAGCAGCGGAGGCGGGCGGGGTTCCGATTTTGTAGAGCAGTTCTTC. Full variable domain (rest looked up from reference TRBV7-9 and TRBJ2-1): DTGVSQNPRHKITKRGQNVTFRCDPISEHNRLYWYRQTLGQGPEFLTYFQNEAQLEKSRLLSDRFSAERPKGSFSTLEIQRTEQGDSAMYLCASSGGGRGSDFVEQFFGPGTRLTVL.

The rearrangement links TRBV20-1 to TRBJ2-5; D possibly corresponds to TRBD1 (6 bases). The CDR3 is 14 amino acids. Germline CDR1 DFQATT, CDR2 SNEGSKA (reference sequence). V lost 3 bases and J 5 bases, leaving 16 bases between the germline ends. The CDR3 coding sequence is TGCAGTGCTAGTGGGGACACATCCTCGGAGACCCAGTACTTC. Encoded protein: CSASGDTSSETQYF.

The rearrangement uses TRBV4-3 and TRBJ1-4; D gene unclear. The germline gives CDR1 LGHNA, CDR2 YSLEER. Trimming removed 0 bases from V and 0 bases from J, with 5 bases in between. The CDR3 runs to 15 residues. This CDR3 reads CASSQDPATNEKLFF. CDR3 nucleotides: TGCGCCAGCAGCCAAGACCCGGCAACTAATGAAAAACTGTTTTTT.

CDR3 loop: CASISYTEAFF. CDR3 nucleotide sequence: TGTGCCAGCATTTCGTACACTGAAGCTTTCTTT. The rearrangement uses TRBV6-5 and TRBJ1-1, with D unresolved. The CDR3 has 11 residues. Germline CDR1 reads MNHEY; CDR2 reads SVGAGI. V was pared by 7 bases and J by 3 bases, with 6 bases between.

This chain joins TRBV6-2 or TRBV6-3 and TRBJ1-1; D is unresolved. Germline CDR1 reads MNHEY; CDR2 reads SVGEGT. The CDR3 covers 12 residues. V lost 4 bases, J lost 8 bases, and 11 bases lay in between. CDR3 loop: CASSSYPQEAFF. The DNA of the CDR3 is TGTGCCAGCAGTTCCTACCCCCAGGAAGCTTTCTTT.

This chain joins TRBV12-3 or TRBV12-4 and TRBJ2-7, with D hard to call. Trimming cost V 3 bases and J 4 bases, with 4 bases left between them. The CDR3 has 11 residues. The CDR3 region has the DNA TGTGCCAGCAGTTTGGAATACGAGCAGTACTTC. Translated: CASSLEYEQYF.

The sample holds a few counts of this clone. The CDR3 region is CASSPSPNQPQHF. The CDR3 DNA reads TGTGCCAGCAGCCCGAGTCCTAATCAGCCCCAGCATTTT. The rearrangement uses TRBV7-9 and TRBJ1-5; D not certain. V shed 5 bases and J shed 4 bases, with 9 bases lying between them. The germline CDR1 and CDR2 sequences are SEHNR and FQNEAQ (reference sequence). This CDR3 has 13 amino acids.

This clone showed up just once. The gene calls are TRBV19 and TRBJ1-5; possible D gene TRBD1, 6 bases. V was shortened by 6 bases and J by 2 bases, with 23 bases between the two germline ends. The CDR3 sequence is 18 residues long. Germline V gives CDR1 LNHDA, CDR2 SQIVND (reference sequence). The CDR3 nucleotides are TGTGCCAGTAGCTCTAATCGAATGGGGGGGCTTGGCAATCAGCCCCAGCATTTT. Encoded protein: CASSSNRMGGLGNQPQHF.

This clone was seen only once. The chain is built from TRBV19 and TRBJ1-2; 7 bases agree with TRBD1. The CDR3 covers 15 residues. Germline V gene lookup returns CDR1 LNHDA and CDR2 SQIVND (reference sequence). The V and J ends lost 3 bases and 2 bases, in that order; junction bases with no gene match: 6. Written as DNA, the CDR3 is TGTGCCAGTAGTATGCGGTCGGGACAGAACTATGGCTACACCTTC. Its translation: CASSMRSGQNYGYTF. Supplemented by reference TRBV19 and TRBJ1-2, the full variable domain reads DGGITQSPKYLFRKEGQNVTLSCEQNLNHDAMYWYRQDPGQGLRLIYYSQIVNDFQKGDIAEGYSVSREKKESFPLTVTSAQKNPTAFYLCASSMRSGQNYGYTFGSGTRLTVV.

This chain links TRBV2 with TRBJ1-5; 8 bases map to TRBD1. The ends lost 5 bases at V and 6 bases at J; junction bases unmatched: 6. CDR3 size: 14 residues. Looked up from germline, CDR1 is SNHLY and CDR2 is FYNNEI. The CDR3 nucleotides are TGTGCCAGCAGTTGGACAGGGAGGGTTCAGCCCCAGCATTTT. It translates to CASSWTGRVQPQHF.